These T cell receptor beta chains were read from a single sample in a study of T cell repertoires in cytomegalovirus infection. Their cognate antigens are unknown. Each CDR3 protein gets one entry after TCRdb re-called the reads with MiXCR. Among about 920,000 distinct CDR3 sequences listed, roughly 30% were seen once. Sequencing was performed on cultured CD8+ T cells from PBMCs, taken from culture after CMV antigen stimulation. These receptors all stem from a human donor in good health (CMV status not recorded). Some clones in this sample may be carry-over from other donors' samples. Each CDR3 is given with its conserved first and last residue. A D gene is named only where the DNA matches it firmly. Expanded clones are given a class, and other clones once, few, many or no size at all.

d_gene	j_gene	abundance	v_gene	len	CDR3aa	CDR3nt
NA	TRBJ1-5	many	TRBV7-3	15	CASSQRGLGNQPQHF	TGTGCCAGCAGCCAAAGGGGATTGGGCAATCAGCCCCAGCATTTT
NA	TRBJ1-1	NA	TRBV6-5	15	CASRTDNTMNTEAFF	TGTGCCAGCAGAACAGACAATACCATGAACACTGAAGCTTTCTTT
NA	TRBJ2-7	many	TRBV7-2	14	CASSLDLAAYEQYF	TGTGCCAGCAGCCTCGACTTAGCGGCCTACGAGCAGTACTTC
NA	TRBJ2-2	few	TRBV7-9	17	CASSLNRNRRTTGELFF	TGTGCCAGCAGCTTGAATCGTAACAGGAGAACCACCGGGGAGCTGTTTTTT
NA	TRBJ2-2	few	TRBV27	16	CASSSLEDGNTGELFF	TGTGCCAGCAGTTCCTTGGAGGACGGGAACACCGGGGAGCTGTTTTTT
NA	TRBJ2-1	few	TRBV7-8	14	CASRLGSSYNEQFF	TGTGCCAGCAGATTGGGGAGCTCCTACAATGAGCAGTTCTTC
NA	TRBJ2-1	NA	TRBV27	16	CASSFRGGRSYNEQFF	TGTGCCAGCAGTTTCAGGGGGGGGCGTTCCTACAATGAGCAGTTCTTC
TRBD2	TRBJ2-1	NA	TRBV7-2	16	CASSQVPSGGPNEQFF	TGTGCCAGCAGCCAGGTGCCTAGCGGGGGCCCGAATGAGCAGTTCTTC
NA	TRBJ2-1	many	TRBV7-8	15	CASSPNAATAHEQFF	TGTGCCAGCAGCCCGAACGCTGCTACTGCACATGAGCAGTTCTTC
NA	TRBJ2-3	NA	TRBV7-6	15	CASSLGYLGTDTQYF	TGTGCCAGCAGCTTGGGGTATTTGGGCACAGATACGCAGTATTTT
TRBD1	TRBJ1-1	few	TRBV27	15	CASSSSNRGFTEAFF	TGTGCCAGCAGTTCCTCGAACAGGGGGTTTACTGAAGCTTTCTTT
NA	TRBJ2-3	NA	TRBV6-6	17	CASSYQGTQPPRDTQYF	TGTGCCAGCAGTTATCAGGGAACGCAGCCTCCGCGGGATACGCAGTATTTT
NA	TRBJ1-1	NA	TRBV6-5	15	CASKRGSQVNTEAFF	TGTGCCAGCAAGCGGGGGTCGCAGGTGAACACTGAAGCTTTCTTT
TRBD1	TRBJ1-1	few	TRBV10-3	16	CAISEPPGGGVSEAFF	TGTGCCATCAGTGAGCCCCCAGGGGGCGGGGTGTCTGAAGCTTTCTTT
NA	TRBJ2-1	many	TRBV6-5	13	CASSYRQYNEQFF	TGTGCCAGCAGTTACCGACAGTACAATGAGCAGTTCTTC
TRBD1	TRBJ2-6	NA	TRBV5-1	18	CASSPRTGDSSGANVLTF	TGCGCCAGCAGCCCTCGGACAGGGGACAGCTCTGGGGCCAACGTCCTGACTTTC
NA	TRBJ2-2	many	TRBV7-2	14	CASSERTPSGELFF	TGTGCCAGCAGCGAGAGGACCCCCTCCGGGGAGCTGTTTTTT